This is a list of T cell receptor beta chains from one sample in a study of siplizumab effects on memory and regulatory T cells. Measured with immunoSEQ multiplex PCR; TCRdb has only the in-frame clones, and not every one. Of more than 95,000 clones in the sample, about 94% were seen once. What was sequenced was Tregs sorted from blood. Receptor source: a human donor in good health. Each CDR3 is given with its conserved first and last residue. Each record gives: J gene, D gene, clone size, V gene, CDR3 protein, CDR3 DNA. The D gene is left open where the match is weak. Not all rows give a size; the values are once, few, many and, for expanded clones, a class.

TRBJ1-2 | . | . | TRBV6-1 | CASSERLPYGYTF | TGTGCCAGCAGTGAGAGGCTGCCCTATGGCTACACCTTC
TRBJ1-4 | . | . | TRBV6-5 | CASSYSPGNRKLFF | TGTGCCAGCAGTTACTCTCCCGGAAATCGGAAACTGTTTTTT
TRBJ1-1 | . | . | TRBV30 | CVWRYGNTEAFF | TGTGTCTGGAGGTACGGGAACACTGAAGCTTTCTTT
TRBJ2-1 | TRBD2 | . | TRBV11-3 | CASSLESLAGGGYNEQFF | TGTGCCAGCAGCTTAGAATCCCTAGCGGGAGGCGGCTACAATGAGCAGTTCTTC
TRBJ2-5 | . | once | TRBV5-1 | CASSGGLLVETQYF | TGCGCCAGCAGCGGAGGACTATTAGTAGAGACCCAGTACTTC
TRBJ1-3 | . | once | TRBV6-1 | CASSVQGSGNTIYF | TGTGCCAGCAGTGTACAGGGTTCTGGAAACACCATATATTTT
TRBJ2-1 | TRBD2 | . | TRBV10-3 | CATTSGSSYNEQFF | TGTGCCACCACTAGCGGTAGCTCCTACAATGAGCAGTTCTTC
TRBJ2-1 | TRBD2 | . | TRBV28 | CASSSPTSGRENEQFF | TGTGCCAGCAGTTCTCCCACTAGCGGGAGGGAGAATGAGCAGTTCTTC
TRBJ1-6 | . | . | TRBV4-1 | CASSRSRDSPLHF | TGCGCCAGCAGCCGCTCCAGGGATTCACCCCTCCACTTT
TRBJ2-1 | TRBD1 | . | TRBV4-3 | CASSQGDSYNEQFF | TGCGCCAGCAGCCAAGGGGACAGCTACAATGAGCAGTTCTTC
TRBJ1-3 | . | . | TRBV5-4 | CASSTSGTTGNTIYF | TGTGCCAGCAGCACCTCCGGGACAACAGGAAACACCATATATTTT
TRBJ1-1 | . | . | TRBV5-1 | CASSPLSVNTEAFF | TGCGCCAGCAGCCCTCTTAGCGTGAACACTGAAGCTTTCTTT
TRBJ2-2 | TRBD2 | . | TRBV11-2 | CASSSYASGITGELFF | TGTGCCAGCAGCTCGTACGCTAGCGGGATTACCGGGGAGCTGTTTTTT
TRBJ1-2 | . | . | TRBV6-1 | CASRVGSYGYTF | TGTGCCAGCAGGGTTGGCAGCTATGGCTACACCTTC
TRBJ2-5 | . | . | TRBV7-8 | CASSLQGTQRETQYF | TGTGCCAGCAGCTTACAGGGGACTCAGCGGGAGACCCAGTACTTC
TRBJ2-7 | TRBD1 | few | TRBV5-5 | CASSLGQGRFGSSYEQYF | TGTGCCAGCAGCTTGGGACAGGGGCGCTTTGGCAGCTCCTACGAGCAGTACTTC
TRBJ1-4 | . | . | TRBV7-9 | CASSSGPSGKLFF | TGTGCCAGCAGCTCGGGGCCCTCGGGAAAACTGTTTTTT
TRBJ1-1 | TRBD1 | . | TRBV18 | CASSEQTGGLRNTEAFF | TGTGCCAGCTCAGAGCAGACAGGGGGGTTACGGAACACTGAAGCTTTCTTT
TRBJ2-7 | . | . | TRBV11-2 | CASSHIPRGHWHYEQYF | TGTGCCAGCAGCCATATACCTAGGGGACATTGGCATTACGAGCAGTACTTC
TRBJ1-3 | . | . | TRBV5-6 | CASSLYSSGNTIYF | TGTGCCAGCAGCTTGTACAGCTCTGGAAACACCATATATTTT
TRBJ2-7 | TRBD2 | . | TRBV6-5 | CASRPGAGDSYEQYF | TGTGCCAGCAGGCCAGGAGCGGGAGACTCCTACGAGCAGTACTTC
TRBJ1-6 | . | once | TRBV30 | CAWSPTNSPLHF | TGTGCCTGGAGTCCCACTAATTCACCCCTCCACTTT
TRBJ1-1 | . | . | TRBV5-5 | CASSFSRDEAFF | TGTGCCAGCAGCTTTTCCCGGGACGAAGCTTTCTTT
TRBJ1-2 | . | . | TRBV7-5 | CARRKRVYGYTF | TGTGCCAGAAGAAAGAGGGTCTATGGCTACACCTTC
TRBJ2-7 | . | . | TRBV20-1 | CSARVGYEQYF | TGCAGTGCTAGAGTAGGTTACGAGCAGTACTTC
TRBJ2-6 | . | . | TRBV7-3 | CASRGSSGANVLTF | TGTGCCAGCAGAGGGAGCTCTGGGGCCAACGTCCTGACTTTC
TRBJ2-5 | . | . | TRBV9 | CASSGSFGTQYF | TGTGCCAGCAGCGGTTCGTTTGGGACCCAGTACTTC
TRBJ2-1 | TRBD1 | once | TRBV6-1 | CASRGRGYEQFF | TGTGCCAGCAGGGGCAGGGGGTATGAGCAGTTCTTC
TRBJ2-1 | TRBD2 | . | TRBV18 | CASSPASSGGSSYNEQFF | TGTGCCAGCTCACCGGCCTCTAGCGGGGGGAGCTCCTACAATGAGCAGTTCTTC
TRBJ2-5 | . | . | TRBV5-5 | CASSLAGETQYF | TGTGCCAGCAGCTTGGCGGGGGAGACCCAGTACTTC
TRBJ2-7 | . | . | TRBV11-3 | CASSFSLSSYEQYF | TGTGCCAGCAGCTTCAGCCTAAGCTCCTACGAGCAGTACTTC
TRBJ2-2 | . | once | TRBV4-1 | CASSQGGRGTGELFF | TGCGCCAGCAGCCAAGGGGGGCGCGGGACCGGGGAGCTGTTTTTT
TRBJ2-1 | TRBD2 | . | TRBV14 | CASNGAGGRYNEQFF | TGTGCCAGCAACGGGGCGGGAGGGCGTTACAATGAGCAGTTCTTC
TRBJ1-3 | TRBD1 | . | TRBV5-5 | CASSLETGRNTIYF | TGTGCCAGCAGCTTGGAGACAGGGAGAAACACCATATATTTT
TRBJ2-6 | . | . | TRBV14 | CASSRRASGANVLTF | TGTGCCAGCAGCCGTCGGGCGTCTGGGGCCAACGTCCTGACTTTC
TRBJ1-3 | . | . | TRBV30 | CAWASLAGNTIYF | TGTGCCTGGGCATCTCTGGCTGGAAACACCATATATTTT
TRBJ1-6 | . | few | TRBV5-1 | CASSARNSPLHF | TGCGCCAGCAGCGCCCGGAATTCACCCCTCCACTTT